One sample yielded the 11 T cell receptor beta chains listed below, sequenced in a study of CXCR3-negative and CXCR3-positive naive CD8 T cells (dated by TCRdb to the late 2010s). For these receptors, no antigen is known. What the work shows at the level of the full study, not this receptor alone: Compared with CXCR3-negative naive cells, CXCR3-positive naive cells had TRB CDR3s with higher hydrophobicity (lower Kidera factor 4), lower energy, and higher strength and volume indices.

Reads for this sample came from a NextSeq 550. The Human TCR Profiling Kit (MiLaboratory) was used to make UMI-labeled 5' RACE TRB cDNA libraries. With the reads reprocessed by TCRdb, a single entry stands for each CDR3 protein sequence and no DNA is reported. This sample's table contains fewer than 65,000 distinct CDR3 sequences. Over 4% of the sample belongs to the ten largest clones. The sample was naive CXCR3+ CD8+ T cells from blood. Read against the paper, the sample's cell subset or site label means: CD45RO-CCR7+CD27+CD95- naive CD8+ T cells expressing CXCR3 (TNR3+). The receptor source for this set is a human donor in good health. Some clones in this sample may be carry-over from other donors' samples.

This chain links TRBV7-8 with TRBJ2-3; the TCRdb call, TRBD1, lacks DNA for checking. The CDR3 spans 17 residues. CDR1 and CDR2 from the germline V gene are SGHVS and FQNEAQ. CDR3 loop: CASSPRVGGLSTDTQYF.

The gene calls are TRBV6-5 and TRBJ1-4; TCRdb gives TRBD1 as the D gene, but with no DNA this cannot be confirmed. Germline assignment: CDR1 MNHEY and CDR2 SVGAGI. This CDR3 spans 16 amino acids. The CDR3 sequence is CASSYSRGRGDEKLFF.

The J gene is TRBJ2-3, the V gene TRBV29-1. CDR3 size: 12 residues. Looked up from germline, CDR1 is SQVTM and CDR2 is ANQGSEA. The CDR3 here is CSVDEFADTQYF.

Here the CDR3 reads CSVHLTGESVREDPNEQFF. The chain combines TRBV29-1 with TRBJ2-1; with no DNA, the TCRdb D assignment of TRBD2 cannot be verified. In germline, CDR1 is SQVTM, CDR2 ANQGSEA. The CDR3 consists of 19 residues.

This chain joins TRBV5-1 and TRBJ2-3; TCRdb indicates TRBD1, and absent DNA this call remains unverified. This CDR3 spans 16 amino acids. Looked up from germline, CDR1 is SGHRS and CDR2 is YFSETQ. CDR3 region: CASSSLTGTSTDTQYF.

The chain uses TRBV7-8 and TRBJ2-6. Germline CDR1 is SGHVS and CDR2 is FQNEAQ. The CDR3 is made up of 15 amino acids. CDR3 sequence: CASSSSSSEANVLTF. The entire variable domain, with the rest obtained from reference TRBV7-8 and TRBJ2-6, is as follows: GAGVSQSPRYKVAKRGQDVALRCDPISGHVSLFWYQQALGQGPEFLTYFQNEAQLDKSGLPSDRFFAERPEGSVSTLKIQRTQQEDSAVYLCASSSSSSEANVLTFGAGSRLTVL.

This chain's CDR3 is CASSYLGDETQYF. V usage is TRBV6-5 and J usage is TRBJ2-5; TCRdb names TRBD1, which stays unverified in the absence of DNA. The CDR3 runs 13 residues. Germline V gives CDR1 MNHEY, CDR2 SVGAGI.

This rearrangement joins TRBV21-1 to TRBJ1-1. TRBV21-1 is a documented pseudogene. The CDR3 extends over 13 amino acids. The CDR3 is CASRKRMNTEAFF.

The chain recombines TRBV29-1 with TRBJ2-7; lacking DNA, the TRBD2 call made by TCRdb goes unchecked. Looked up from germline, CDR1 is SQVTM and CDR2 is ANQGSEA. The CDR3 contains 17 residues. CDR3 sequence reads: CSVERAAAGGGHYEQYF.

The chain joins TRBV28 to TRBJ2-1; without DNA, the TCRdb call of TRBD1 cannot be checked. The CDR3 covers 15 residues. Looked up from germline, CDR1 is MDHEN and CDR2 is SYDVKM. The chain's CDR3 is CASSVLRDGYNEQFF.

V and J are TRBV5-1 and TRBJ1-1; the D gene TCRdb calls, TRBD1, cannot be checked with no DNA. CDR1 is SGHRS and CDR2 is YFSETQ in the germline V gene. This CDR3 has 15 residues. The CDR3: CASSLGDRENTEAFF.